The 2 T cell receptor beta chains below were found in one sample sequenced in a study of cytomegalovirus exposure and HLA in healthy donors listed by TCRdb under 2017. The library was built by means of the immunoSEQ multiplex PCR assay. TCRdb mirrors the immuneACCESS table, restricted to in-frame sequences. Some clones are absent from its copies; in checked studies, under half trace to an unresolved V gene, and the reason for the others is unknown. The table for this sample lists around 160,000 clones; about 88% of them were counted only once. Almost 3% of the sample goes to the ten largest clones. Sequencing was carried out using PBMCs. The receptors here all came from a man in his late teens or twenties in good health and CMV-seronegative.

The CDR3 bases are TGTGCCAGCAGCTTCTTCCCAGACACGCAAGAGACCCAGTACTTC. As protein: CASSFFPDTQETQYF. This chain joins TRBV5-6 and TRBJ2-5; D is undetermined. The germline V gene encodes CDR1 SGHDT and CDR2 YYEEEE. The length of the CDR3 is 15 residues. V lost 2 bases, J lost 2 bases, and 13 bases lay in between.

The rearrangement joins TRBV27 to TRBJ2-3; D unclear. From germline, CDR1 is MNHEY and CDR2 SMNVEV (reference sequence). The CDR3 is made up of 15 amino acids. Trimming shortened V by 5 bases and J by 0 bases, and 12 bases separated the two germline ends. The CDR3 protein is CASSQTPSSTDTQYF. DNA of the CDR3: TGTGCCAGCAGTCAGACACCTTCTAGCACAGATACGCAGTATTTT.